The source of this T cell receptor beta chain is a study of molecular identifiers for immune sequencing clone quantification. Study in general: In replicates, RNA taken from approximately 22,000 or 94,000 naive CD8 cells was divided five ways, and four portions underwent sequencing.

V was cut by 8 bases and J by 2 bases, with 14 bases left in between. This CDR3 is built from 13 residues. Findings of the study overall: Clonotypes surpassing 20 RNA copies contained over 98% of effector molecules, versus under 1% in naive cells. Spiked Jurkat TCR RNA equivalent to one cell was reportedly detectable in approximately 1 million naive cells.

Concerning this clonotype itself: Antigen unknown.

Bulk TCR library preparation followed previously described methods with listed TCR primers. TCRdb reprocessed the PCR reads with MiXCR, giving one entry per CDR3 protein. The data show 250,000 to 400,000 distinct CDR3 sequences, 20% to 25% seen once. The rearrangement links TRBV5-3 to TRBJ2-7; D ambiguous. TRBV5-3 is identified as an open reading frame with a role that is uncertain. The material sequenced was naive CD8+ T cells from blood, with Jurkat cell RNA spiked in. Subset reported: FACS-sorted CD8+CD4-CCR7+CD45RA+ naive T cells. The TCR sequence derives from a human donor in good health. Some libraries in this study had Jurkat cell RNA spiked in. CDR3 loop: CASSPVSPYEQYF. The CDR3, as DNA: TGTGCCAGCAGCCCGGTGAGCCCCTACGAGCAGTACTTC.